The source of this T cell receptor (beta chain) is a study of T cell repertoires in cytomegalovirus infection. A few counts support this clonotype. Its antigen is unidentified. The study, taken as a whole, reports: Totalled public TCR beta family frequency picked out people who carried CMV plus the relevant HLA. Dominating the ex vivo response were TCR beta clonotypes that were CMV-specific and HLA-C-restricted.

TCRdb recomputed calls from the reads with MiXCR, one row per CDR3 protein. The data contain 900,000 to 950,000 distinct CDR3 sequences, around 32% of them seen just once; the ten biggest clones take up over 12%. V lost 4 bases and J 4 bases, leaving 11 bases between the germline ends. CDR3 length: 14 residues. CDR1 is DFQATT and CDR2 is SNEGSKA in the germline V gene (reference sequence). The sample was cultured CD8+ T cells from PBMCs, taken from culture after CMV antigen stimulation. This chain uses TRBV20-1 with TRBJ1-6; D is undetermined. The origin of this receptor is a human donor in good health (CMV status not recorded). Some clones in this sample may be carry-over from other donors' samples. The CDR3 coding sequence is TGCAGTGCTAACGGCGGCCTATATAATTCACCCCTCCACTTT. It translates to CSANGGLYNSPLHF.